Listed below are T cell receptor beta chains from one sample, sequenced in a study of blood T cell repertoires in COVID-19. TCRdb's table, derived via immunoSEQ multiplex PCR, lists solely in-frame clones and lacks some. Among some 190,000 clones, approximately 91% were seen once, and the ten largest hold around 1.7%. The sample consisted of peripheral blood. The source is a man aged 18 to 29 with active or convalescent COVID-19. The CDR3 runs from the conserved cysteine through the conserved F or W. Each record gives: V gene, J gene, clone size, D gene, CDR3 DNA, CDR3 protein. A D gene is named only where the DNA matches it firmly. Clone sizes are given selectively: once, few, many, or a class where the clone is expanded.

TRBV5-1	TRBJ1-2	.	.	TGCGCCAGCAGCCTAGAAATAAACTATGGCTACACCTTC	CASSLEINYGYTF
TRBV4-1	TRBJ2-3	once	.	TGCGCCAGCAGCCATCGATGGGGTCGGGAAGATACGCAGTATTTT	CASSHRWGREDTQYF
TRBV2	TRBJ2-5	once	.	TGTGCCAGCAGTGAAATGGTGGCAGGGGAGACCCAGTACTTC	CASSEMVAGETQYF
TRBV5-1	TRBJ2-7	.	TRBD1	TGCGCCAGCAGCTTGGACGCGACAGGGAGTTGGGAGCAGTACTTC	CASSLDATGSWEQYF
TRBV7-2	TRBJ2-5	.	.	TGTGCCAGCAGCTTAGACTACTCACAAGAGACCCAGTACTTC	CASSLDYSQETQYF
TRBV18	TRBJ2-3	.	TRBD1	TGTGCCAGCTCACCGAGGGACAGAGCCACAGATACGCAGTATTTT	CASSPRDRATDTQYF
TRBV5-1	TRBJ2-2	.	.	TGCGCCAGCAGCTTGGATCCCTCGGCAGGGATGAGCCGGGAGCTGTTTTTT	CASSLDPSAGMSRELFF
TRBV19	TRBJ1-2	.	.	TGTGCCAGTAGTATCGGGGATGGCTACACCTTC	CASSIGDGYTF
TRBV13	TRBJ1-1	.	.	TGTGCCAGCAGCCCCGGGGGAAGGGATCTATTATCGGCTGAAGCTTTCTTT	CASSPGGRDLLSAEAFF
TRBV7-9	TRBJ1-2	.	.	TGTGCCAGCAGCTTAGCTGAGGGCAGCTTAGCTAACTATGGCTACACCTTC	CASSLAEGSLANYGYTF
TRBV5-1	TRBJ2-2	.	.	TGCGCCAGCAGCTTGGGCGTGTCCGGGGGAGCCGGGGAGCTGTTTTTT	CASSLGVSGGAGELFF